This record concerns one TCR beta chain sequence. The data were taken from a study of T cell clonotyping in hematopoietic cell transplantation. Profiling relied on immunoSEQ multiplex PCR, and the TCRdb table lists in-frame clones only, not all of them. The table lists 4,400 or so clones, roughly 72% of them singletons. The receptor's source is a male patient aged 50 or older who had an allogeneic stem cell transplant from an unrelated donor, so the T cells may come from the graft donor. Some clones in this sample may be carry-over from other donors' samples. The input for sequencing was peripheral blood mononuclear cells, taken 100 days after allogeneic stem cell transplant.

CDR3 nucleotides: TGCGCCAGCTCAGAGGGAACCCACGAGCAGTACTTC. Its protein product is CASSEGTHEQYF. The chain links TRBV10-2 to TRBJ2-7, with TRBD2 as a possible D gene (5 bases). From germline, CDR1 is WSHSY and CDR2 SAAADI. This CDR3 comprises 12 residues. V was pared by 8 bases and J by 5 bases, with 13 bases between.